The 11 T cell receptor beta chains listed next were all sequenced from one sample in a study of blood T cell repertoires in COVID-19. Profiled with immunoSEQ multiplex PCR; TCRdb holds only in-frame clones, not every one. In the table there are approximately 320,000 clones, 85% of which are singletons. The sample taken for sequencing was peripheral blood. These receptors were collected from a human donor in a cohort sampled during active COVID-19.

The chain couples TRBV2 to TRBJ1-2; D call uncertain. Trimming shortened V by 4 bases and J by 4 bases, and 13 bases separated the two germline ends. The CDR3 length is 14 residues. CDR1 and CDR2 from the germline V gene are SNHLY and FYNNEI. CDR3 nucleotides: TGTGCCAGCAGTGGAGTGGACGGACTCTATGGCTACACCTTC. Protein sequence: CASSGVDGLYGYTF.

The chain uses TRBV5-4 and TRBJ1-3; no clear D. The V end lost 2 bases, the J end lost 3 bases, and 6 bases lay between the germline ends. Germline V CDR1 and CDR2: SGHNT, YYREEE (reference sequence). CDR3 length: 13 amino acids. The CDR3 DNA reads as TGTGCCAGCAGCTTCTCTCTTGGAAACACCATATATTTT. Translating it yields CASSFSLGNTIYF. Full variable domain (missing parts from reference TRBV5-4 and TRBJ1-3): ETGVTQSPTHLIKTRGQQVTLRCSSQSGHNTVSWYQQALGQGPQFIFQYYREEENGRGNFPPRFSGLQFPNYSSELNVNALELDDSALYLCASSFSLGNTIYFGEGSWLTVV.

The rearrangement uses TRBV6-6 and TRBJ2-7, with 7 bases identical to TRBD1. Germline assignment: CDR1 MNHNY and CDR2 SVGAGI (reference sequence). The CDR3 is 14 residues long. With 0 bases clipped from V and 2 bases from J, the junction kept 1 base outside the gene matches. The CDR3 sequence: CASSYSGTAYEQYF. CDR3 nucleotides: TGTGCCAGCAGTTACTCAGGGACAGCCTACGAGCAGTACTTC.

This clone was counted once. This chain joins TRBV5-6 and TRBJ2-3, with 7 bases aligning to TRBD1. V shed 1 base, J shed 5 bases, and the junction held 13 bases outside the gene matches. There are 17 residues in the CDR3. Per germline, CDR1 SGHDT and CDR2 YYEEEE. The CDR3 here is CASSLSRGRFLGDTQYF. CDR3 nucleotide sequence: TGTGCCAGCAGCTTGAGTAGGGGGCGATTTTTGGGAGATACGCAGTATTTT.

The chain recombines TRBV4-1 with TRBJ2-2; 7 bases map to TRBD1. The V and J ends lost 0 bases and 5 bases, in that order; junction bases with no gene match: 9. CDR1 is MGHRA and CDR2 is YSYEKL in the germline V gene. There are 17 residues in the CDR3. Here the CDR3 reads CASSQDLRQGATGELFF. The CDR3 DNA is TGCGCCAGCAGCCAAGATCTGAGACAGGGCGCTACCGGGGAGCTGTTTTTT.

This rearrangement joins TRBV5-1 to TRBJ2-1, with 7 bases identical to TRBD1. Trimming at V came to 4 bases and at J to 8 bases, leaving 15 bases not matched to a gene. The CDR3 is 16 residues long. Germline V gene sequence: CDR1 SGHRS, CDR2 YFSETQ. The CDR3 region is CASSVPSGTALDEQFF. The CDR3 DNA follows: TGCGCCAGCAGCGTACCCTCCGGGACAGCGCTGGATGAGCAGTTCTTC.

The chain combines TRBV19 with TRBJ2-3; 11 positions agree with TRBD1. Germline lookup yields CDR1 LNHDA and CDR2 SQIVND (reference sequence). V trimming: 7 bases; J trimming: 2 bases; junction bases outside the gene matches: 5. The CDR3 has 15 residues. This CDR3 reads CASTRDRGFTDTQYF. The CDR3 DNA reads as TGTGCCAGTACCCGGGACAGGGGGTTCACAGATACGCAGTATTTT.

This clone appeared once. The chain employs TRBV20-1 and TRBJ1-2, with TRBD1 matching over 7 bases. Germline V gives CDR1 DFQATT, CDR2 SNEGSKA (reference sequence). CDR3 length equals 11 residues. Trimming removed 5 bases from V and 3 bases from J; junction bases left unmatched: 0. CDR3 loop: CSADRDYGYTF. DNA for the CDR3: TGCAGTGCTGACAGGGACTATGGCTACACCTTC.

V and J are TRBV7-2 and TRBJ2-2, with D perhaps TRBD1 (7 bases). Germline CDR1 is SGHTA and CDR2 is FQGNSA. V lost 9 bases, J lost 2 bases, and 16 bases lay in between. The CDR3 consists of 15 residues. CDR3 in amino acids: CAREGAIRNTGELFF. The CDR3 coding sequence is TGTGCCAGGGAGGGGGCAATACGTAACACCGGGGAGCTGTTTTTT.

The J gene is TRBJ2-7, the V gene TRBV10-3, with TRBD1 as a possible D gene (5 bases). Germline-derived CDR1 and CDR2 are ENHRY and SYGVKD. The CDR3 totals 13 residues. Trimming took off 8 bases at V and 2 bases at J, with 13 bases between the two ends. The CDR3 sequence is CAIGDRVTYEQYF. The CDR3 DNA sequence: TGTGCCATCGGAGACAGAGTGACCTACGAGCAGTACTTC.

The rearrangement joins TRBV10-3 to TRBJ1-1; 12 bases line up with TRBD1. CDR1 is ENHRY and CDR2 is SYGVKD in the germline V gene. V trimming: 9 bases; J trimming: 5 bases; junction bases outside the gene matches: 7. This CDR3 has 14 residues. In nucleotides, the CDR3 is TGTGCCATTACCGGGACAGGGGGCTGGACTGAAGCTTTCTTT. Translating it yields CAITGTGGWTEAFF.